These 10 T cell receptor beta chains originate from one sample sequenced in a study of blood T cell repertoires in COVID-19. Libraries were prepared by immunoSEQ multiplex PCR; TCRdb keeps only in-frame clonotypes and omits some of them. The table has approximately 52,000 clones, about 85% seen once. Material for sequencing was peripheral blood. Receptors originate from a woman aged 80 or over with acute or convalescent COVID-19.

The chain couples TRBV6-4 to TRBJ1-1; D is possibly TRBD1 (5 bases). Trimming stripped 2 bases from V and 9 bases from J, with 22 bases between. Germline lookup yields CDR1 MRHNA and CDR2 SNTAGT. The CDR3 sequence is 16 residues long. The CDR3 sequence: CASSDPALEAGDKAFF. CDR3 coding DNA: TGTGCCAGCAGTGACCCCGCTTTAGAAGCGGGGGATAAAGCTTTCTTT.

The rearrangement joins TRBV6-4 to TRBJ2-5; 8 nucleotides match TRBD1. Trimming took 6 bases from V and 4 from J; bases not matched to a gene: 13. The CDR3 extends over 16 amino acids. The germline CDR1 and CDR2 sequences are MRHNA and SNTAGT. For the CDR3, the DNA is TGTGCCAGCAGCCTGACAGGGGCAGGGAGAGGAGAGACCCAGTACTTC. It translates to CASSLTGAGRGETQYF.

The rearrangement uses TRBV19 and TRBJ2-1; 9 bases are shared with TRBD1. The V and J ends lost 3 bases and 10 bases, in that order; junction bases with no gene match: 10. The CDR3 length is 15 residues. Germline V gene sequence: CDR1 LNHDA, CDR2 SQIVND (reference sequence). CDR3 loop: CASSMTGGISWEQFF. The CDR3 coding sequence is TGTGCCAGTAGTATGACAGGGGGAATTTCTTGGGAGCAGTTCTTC.

This sequence joins TRBV9 and TRBJ1-6, with D possibly TRBD1 on 5 matching bases. The CDR3 runs to 15 residues. Trimming cost V 5 bases and J 10 bases, with 19 bases left between them. Germline CDR1 and CDR2: SGDLS and YYNGEE. In DNA form, the CDR3 reads TGTGCCAGCAGAGAGCTGGGGGGAACAAGGTCACCCCTCCACTTT. As protein: CASRELGGTRSPLHF.

The gene calls are TRBV5-1 and TRBJ1-5; the D is unclear. The germline gives CDR1 SGHRS, CDR2 YFSETQ. V dropped 1 base and J dropped 7 bases, with 9 bases sitting between them. The CDR3 is made up of 13 amino acids. The CDR3 sequence: CASSLSGNQPQHF. The DNA of the CDR3 is TGCGCCAGCAGCTTGTCGGGGAACCAGCCCCAGCATTTT.

The chain joins TRBV5-5 to TRBJ2-7; 9 bases agree with TRBD1. V was pared by 4 bases and J by 0 bases, with 5 bases of the junction left unmatched. CDR1 SGHKS and CDR2 YYEKEE come from the germline V gene (reference sequence). This CDR3 comprises 15 residues. This CDR3 reads CASSPGTGTSYEQYF. For the CDR3, the DNA is TGTGCCAGCAGCCCCGGGACAGGGACCTCCTACGAGCAGTACTTC.

This chain joins TRBV7-8 and TRBJ1-6, with 9 nucleotides matching TRBD1. V lost 2 bases and J lost 8; bases outside the gene matches: 4. The CDR3 has 15 amino acids. The V gene's germline CDR1 is SGHVS and CDR2 FQNEAQ. DNA for the CDR3: TGTGCCAGCAGCTTAAAAGACAGGGGGGATTCACCCCTCCACTTT. The encoded protein is CASSLKDRGDSPLHF.

The rearrangement uses TRBV28 and TRBJ1-5; D remains ambiguous. Germline values: CDR1 MDHEN, CDR2 SYDVKM. The CDR3 totals 13 residues. The ends were cut back, 1 base at V and 6 bases at J, with 7 bases in the middle. The CDR3 sequence: CASSLSIFQPQHF. Written as DNA, the CDR3 is TGTGCCAGCAGTTTATCAATTTTTCAGCCCCAGCATTTT. The complete variable domain, with remaining parts taken from reference TRBV28 and TRBJ1-5, reads DVKVTQSSRYLVKRTGEKVFLECVQDMDHENMFWYRQDPGLGLRLIYFSYDVKMKEKGDIPEGYSVSREKKERFSLILESASTNQTSMYLCASSLSIFQPQHFGDGTRLSIL.

The CDR3: CASSGGEGGGRSSYEQYF. In nucleotides, the CDR3 is TGTGCCAGCAGTGGCGGTGAGGGTGGAGGCAGGAGCTCCTACGAGCAGTACTTC. The chain employs TRBV2 and TRBJ2-7, with TRBD2 as a possible D gene (5 bases). Deletions cut 4 bases from V and 0 bases from J, with 22 bases between. This CDR3 comprises 18 residues. CDR1 and CDR2 from the germline V gene are SNHLY and FYNNEI.

The rearrangement links TRBV11-3 to TRBJ2-1; TRBD2 agrees at 11 bases. Germline values: CDR1 SGHNT, CDR2 YENEEA. Germline trimming cut 2 bases from V and 9 bases from J; bases unmatched to any gene: 9. CDR3 length equals 16 residues. For the CDR3, the DNA is TGTGCCAGCAGCTTACCTAGCGGGGGGCGGGATGGTGAGCAGTTCTTC. This encodes CASSLPSGGRDGEQFF.